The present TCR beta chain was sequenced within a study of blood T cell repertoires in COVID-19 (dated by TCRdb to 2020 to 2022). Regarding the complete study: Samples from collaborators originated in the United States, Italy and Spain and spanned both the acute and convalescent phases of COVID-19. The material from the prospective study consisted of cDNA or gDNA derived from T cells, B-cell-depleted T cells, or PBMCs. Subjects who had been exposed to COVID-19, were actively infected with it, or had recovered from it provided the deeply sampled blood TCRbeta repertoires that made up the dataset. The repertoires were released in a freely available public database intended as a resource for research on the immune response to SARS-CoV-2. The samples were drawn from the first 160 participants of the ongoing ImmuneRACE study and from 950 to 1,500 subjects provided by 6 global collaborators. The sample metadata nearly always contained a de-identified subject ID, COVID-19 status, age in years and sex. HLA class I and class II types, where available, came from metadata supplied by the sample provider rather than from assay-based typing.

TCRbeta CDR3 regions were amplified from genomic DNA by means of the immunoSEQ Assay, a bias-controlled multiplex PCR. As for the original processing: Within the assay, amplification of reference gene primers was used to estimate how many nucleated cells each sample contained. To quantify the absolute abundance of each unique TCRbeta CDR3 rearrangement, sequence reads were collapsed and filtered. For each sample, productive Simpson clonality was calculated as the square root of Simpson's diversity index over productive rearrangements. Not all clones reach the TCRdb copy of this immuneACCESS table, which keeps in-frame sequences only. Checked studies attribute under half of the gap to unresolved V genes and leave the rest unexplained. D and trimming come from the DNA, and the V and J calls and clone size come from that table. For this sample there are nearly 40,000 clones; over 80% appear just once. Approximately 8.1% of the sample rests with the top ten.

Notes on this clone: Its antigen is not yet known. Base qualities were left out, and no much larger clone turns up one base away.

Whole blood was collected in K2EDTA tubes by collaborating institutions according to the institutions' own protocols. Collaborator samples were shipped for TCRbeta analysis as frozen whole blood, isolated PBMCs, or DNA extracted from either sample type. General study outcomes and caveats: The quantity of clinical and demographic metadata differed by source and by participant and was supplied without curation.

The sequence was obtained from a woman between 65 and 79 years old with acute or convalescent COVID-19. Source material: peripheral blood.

The DNA sequence reads TGTGCCATACGGGGGGCCGGGGAGCAGTTCTTC. Translated, this is CAIRGAGEQFF. Rearrangement joined TRBV10-3 to TRBJ2-1, with TRBD2 as a weak D call on 7 bases. Its CDR3 holds 11 amino acids, cysteine through phenylalanine. Only the CDR3 DNA stays, 33 bases, in frame from base 1. CDR1 and CDR2 were assigned from the germline V gene as ENHRY and SYGVKD. Between the V and J ends, shortened by 9 bases and 10 bases respectively, the junction contains 13 bases.